This T cell receptor beta chain came from a study of blood T cells in healthy people across ages. Primers used in a second PCR of roughly 7 to 12 cycles were a sample-barcoded 5' primer and a J-beta primer mix. TCRdb processed the 5' RACE reads anew with MiXCR; each CDR3 protein has one entry. In the table there are almost 550,000 distinct CDR3 sequences, 24% of which are singletons. The CDR3 is made up of 16 amino acids. A further study also used this sample, focusing on T cells of mothers and their children.

This receptor was taken from a boy aged 10-17 years in good health. Sequencing input: blood. V gene TRBV21-1 combines with J gene TRBJ1-5. TRBV21-1 is flagged as a pseudogene. CDR3 protein: CASSKELGYSNQPQHF. The CDR3 DNA reads as TGTGCCAGCAGCAAAGAATTGGGGTATAGCAATCAGCCCCAACATTTT.